This T cell receptor beta chain was sequenced in a study of Siglec-9 on CD8 T cells in melanoma. Produced via immunoSEQ multiplex PCR; TCRdb's table is partial and in-frame only. The sample shows about 36,000 clones, 80% to 85% of them seen only once. Germline CDR1 is SGHVS and CDR2 is FQNEAQ. V was clipped by 2 bases and J by 7 bases, with 15 bases between them. The CDR3 loop spans 14 amino acids. The receptor's source is a human donor in good health. The V call is TRBV7-8, the J call TRBJ2-7; a possible D gene is TRBD1 (5 bases). Sequencing was carried out using Siglec-9- CD8+ T cells sorted from blood. CDR3 bases: TGTGCCAGCAGCTTATCGTCAGGGTGGCGGGAGCAGTACTTC. This codes for CASSLSSGWREQYF.